Listed here are 21 T cell receptor beta chains from one sample, sequenced in a study of T cell changes during pregnancy in multiple sclerosis. Using immunoSEQ multiplex PCR, the repertoire was profiled, and TCRdb retains in-frame clones only, with some absent. This table has approximately 61,000 clones, 90% appearing once. The sample here was peripheral blood, taken in the first trimester of pregnancy. The source is a female donor in good health, enrolled as a control in a pregnancy study.

This clone was counted a single time. J is TRBJ1-2 and V is TRBV6-5; 12 nucleotides agree with TRBD1. The germline V gene has CDR1 MNHEY and CDR2 SVGAGI. Trimming cost V 4 bases and J 6 bases; bases outside gene matches: 6. The CDR3 length is 15 residues. CDR3 amino acids: CASSSGTGGFDGYTF. The CDR3 DNA follows: TGTGCCAGCAGTTCCGGGACAGGGGGCTTCGATGGCTACACCTTC.

V and J are TRBV5-1 and TRBJ2-5, with D possibly matching TRBD2 (6 bases). V was clipped by 5 bases and J by 2 bases, with 16 bases between them. Germline CDR1 reads SGHRS; CDR2 reads YFSETQ. The CDR3 spans 15 residues. The CDR3 nucleotides are TGCGCCAGCAGTTCCGTTGTCGGGACTCAAGAGACCCAGTACTTC. This gives the protein CASSSVVGTQETQYF.

The count of this clone is one. V usage is TRBV2 and J usage is TRBJ1-2; 9 nucleotides line up with TRBD1. The CDR3 contains 14 residues. Germline V gives CDR1 SNHLY, CDR2 FYNNEI. V lost 8 bases, J lost 3 bases, and 7 bases stayed unmatched. CDR3 amino acids: CASGLDRGYYGYTF. Here the CDR3 DNA reads TGTGCCAGCGGGTTGGACAGGGGCTACTATGGCTACACCTTC.

The chain combines TRBV7-9 with TRBJ2-5; 7 positions match TRBD1. V lost 3 bases and J lost 5; bases outside the gene matches: 6. CDR1 is SEHNR and CDR2 is FQNEAQ in the germline V gene (reference sequence). This CDR3 has 14 residues. CDR3 in amino acids: CASSFLTGSETQYF. The CDR3, as DNA: TGTGCCAGCAGCTTCCTGACAGGGTCGGAGACCCAGTACTTC.

The gene calls are TRBV6-5 and TRBJ1-6, with TRBD1 as a possible D gene (5 bases). Deletions cut 4 bases from V and 4 bases from J, with 8 bases between. CDR1 and CDR2 from the germline V gene are MNHEY and SVGAGI. This CDR3 is 14 amino acids long. CDR3 nucleotides: TGTGCCAGCAGTTCCGGGACTTATAATTCACCCCTCCACTTT. Protein: CASSSGTYNSPLHF.

The V call is TRBV6-5, the J call TRBJ2-5, with TRBD2 identical over 8 bases. CDR3 length equals 15 residues. CDR1 is MNHEY and CDR2 is SVGAGI in the germline V gene. Unmatched junction bases numbered 12, after V lost 6 bases and J lost 6 bases. The CDR3 nucleotides are TGTGCCAGCAGACTCGACGGGACTAGGTATCAGACCCAGTACTTC. Amino acids: CASRLDGTRYQTQYF.

This clone was seen only once. The gene calls are TRBV28 and TRBJ1-2, with D perhaps matching TRBD1 (6 bases). This CDR3 comprises 13 residues. Germline loops: CDR1 MDHEN, CDR2 SYDVKM. The V end was cut by 4 bases, the J end by 5 bases, with 11 bases between. The CDR3 loop is CASSYNQGYGYTF. In nucleotides, the CDR3 is TGTGCCAGCAGTTATAACCAGGGGTATGGCTACACCTTC.

The gene calls are TRBV7-9 and TRBJ2-2, with 7 bases identical to TRBD2. The CDR3 is made up of 15 amino acids. V gave up 4 bases and J gave up 1 base; unmatched junction bases: 3. Germline V gene sequence: CDR1 SEHNR, CDR2 FQNEAQ (reference sequence). CDR3 amino acids: CASSSPGGNTGELFF. CDR3 bases: TGTGCCAGCAGCTCCCCGGGAGGGAACACCGGGGAGCTGTTTTTT. Based on the CDR3 plus reference TRBV7-9 and TRBJ2-2, the full variable domain is DTGVSQNPRHKITKRGQNVTFRCDPISEHNRLYWYRQTLGQGPEFLTYFQNEAQLEKSRLLSDRFSAERPKGSFSTLEIQRTEQGDSAMYLCASSSPGGNTGELFFGEGSRLTVL.

The chain recombines TRBV5-1 with TRBJ1-2, with 7 bases fitting TRBD1. Trimming removed 0 bases from V and 6 bases from J; junction bases left unmatched: 5. The germline V gene encodes CDR1 SGHRS and CDR2 YFSETQ. CDR3 length: 14 amino acids. The CDR3 protein is CASSLGQGSDGYTF. The CDR3 bases are TGCGCCAGCAGCTTGGGACAGGGAAGTGATGGCTACACCTTC.

The rearrangement uses TRBV7-9 and TRBJ1-4; no definite D call. Deletions cut 5 bases from V and 6 bases from J, with 7 bases between. Per the germline V gene, CDR1 is SEHNR and CDR2 is FQNEAQ (reference sequence). This CDR3 is built from 12 residues. This chain's CDR3 is CASSRGYEKLFF. CDR3 in DNA: TGTGCCAGCAGCCGAGGGTATGAAAAACTGTTTTTT. Filled out from reference TRBV7-9 and TRBJ1-4, the complete variable domain reads DTGVSQNPRHKITKRGQNVTFRCDPISEHNRLYWYRQTLGQGPEFLTYFQNEAQLEKSRLLSDRFSAERPKGSFSTLEIQRTEQGDSAMYLCASSRGYEKLFFGSGTQLSVL.

This clone turned up a few times. V and J are TRBV4-3 and TRBJ1-4; TRBD1 matches at 10 bases. Germline V CDR1 and CDR2: LGHNA, YSLEER. The CDR3 is 15 amino acids. V lost 0 bases, J lost 5 bases, and 0 bases stayed unmatched. The chain's CDR3 is CASSQEGQGNEKLFF. DNA of the CDR3: TGCGCCAGCAGCCAAGAGGGACAGGGGAATGAAAAACTGTTTTTT.

The V gene is TRBV18, the J gene TRBJ1-2, with D tentatively TRBD1 (5 bases). Trimming stripped 3 bases from V and 4 bases from J, with 9 bases between. This CDR3 is built from 13 residues. Per germline, CDR1 KGHSH and CDR2 LQKENI. CDR3 DNA sequence: TGTGCCAGCTCACCCCCAGGGCCCTATGGCTACACCTTC. Translation: CASSPPGPYGYTF.

V is TRBV4-1 and J is TRBJ1-2, with 8 bases fitting TRBD1. V shed 4 bases, J shed 0 bases, and the junction held 7 bases outside the gene matches. This CDR3 is built from 16 residues. Germline CDR1 and CDR2: MGHRA and YSYEKL. CDR3: CASSLGQGGTNYGYTF. DNA for the CDR3: TGCGCCAGCAGCCTCGGACAGGGAGGCACTAACTATGGCTACACCTTC.

The rearrangement uses TRBV14 and TRBJ1-6; D may be TRBD1 (6 bases). Germline assignment: CDR1 SGHDN and CDR2 FVKESK. Trimming took 4 bases from V and 7 from J, leaving 14 bases between them. The CDR3 runs 15 residues. The DNA for the CDR3 is TGTGCCAGCAGCCTAAACAGGGTGGGGAATTCACCCCTCCACTTT. Amino acids: CASSLNRVGNSPLHF.

This chain joins TRBV27 and TRBJ2-1; D gene uncertain. Germline V gives CDR1 MNHEY, CDR2 SMNVEV (reference sequence). The CDR3 contains 15 residues. V was cut by 7 bases and J by 0 bases, with 13 bases left in between. CDR3 nucleotide sequence: TGTGCCAGCAATCCCGGCTACAGCTCCTACAATGAGCAGTTCTTC. This translates into CASNPGYSSYNEQFF.

The gene calls are TRBV4-3 and TRBJ2-3, with 8 bases aligning to TRBD2. CDR3 length equals 16 residues. Looked up from germline, CDR1 is LGHNA and CDR2 is YSLEER. V trimming: 1 base; J trimming: 0 bases; junction bases outside the gene matches: 3. CDR3 amino acids: CASSQGAGASTDTQYF. The CDR3 bases are TGCGCCAGCAGCCAAGGAGCGGGGGCTAGCACAGATACGCAGTATTTT.

This chain joins TRBV7-9 and TRBJ1-6, with 8 bases lining up with TRBD1. This CDR3 region has 15 residues. Trimming at V came to 1 base and at J to 8 bases, leaving 4 bases not matched to a gene. Germline V gives CDR1 SEHNR, CDR2 FQNEAQ (reference sequence). In DNA form, the CDR3 reads TGTGCCAGCAGCTTAGAGGCAGGGGGCTATTCACCCCTCCACTTT. It is translated as CASSLEAGGYSPLHF.

This clone came up once. The rearrangement links TRBV19 to TRBJ1-1; 8 nucleotides align to TRBD1. CDR1 LNHDA and CDR2 SQIVND come from the germline V gene (reference sequence). V lost 5 bases and J lost 1; bases outside the gene matches: 12. The CDR3 has 17 residues. CDR3 loop: CASSRSGQGLPNTEAFF. CDR3 nucleotides: TGTGCCAGTAGTCGCTCCGGACAGGGATTACCGAACACTGAAGCTTTCTTT.

The CDR3 DNA reads as TGTGCCAGCAGTATCAGGGGTTCAGATGGCTACACCTTC. As protein: CASSIRGSDGYTF. The V call is TRBV6-5, the J call TRBJ1-2, with D possibly being TRBD1 (6 bases). The CDR3 extends over 13 amino acids. Trimming left V 5 bases short and J 6 bases short, with 13 bases between. Germline V gives CDR1 MNHEY, CDR2 SVGAGI.

The chain carries TRBV19 and TRBJ1-1; no clear D. Germline V CDR1 and CDR2: LNHDA, SQIVND (reference sequence). Trimming pared 5 bases from V and 5 bases from J, leaving 15 bases between. The CDR3 runs to 14 residues. The CDR3 region has the DNA TGTGCCAGTAGTCAAGGACCCCGAGGGACTGAAGCTTTCTTT. This sequence encodes CASSQGPRGTEAFF.

CDR3 sequence reads: CASSLFGRTPYEQYF. In DNA, the CDR3 is TGTGCCAGCAGTTTATTCGGGCGGACTCCCTACGAGCAGTACTTC. The J gene is TRBJ2-7, the V gene TRBV27; perhaps TRBD2 as D (5 bases). The CDR3 is made up of 15 amino acids. Trimming cost V 1 base and J 2 bases, with 12 bases left between them. The germline CDR1 and CDR2 sequences are MNHEY and SMNVEV (reference sequence).